One sample yielded the 3 T cell receptor beta chains listed below, sequenced in a study of Graves' ophthalmopathy and Graves' hyperthyroidism. Amplified TCR beta CDR3 regions were obtained using RNA transcripts as template. After a first-round RT-PCR with HTBI primers, a second-round multiplex PCR was run. Via MiXCR, TCRdb re-called the multiplex PCR reads, giving one row per CDR3 protein. The sample includes 600,000 to 950,000 distinct CDR3 sequences, approximately 40% of them seen just once. Sequenced input: peripheral blood. The receptors stem from an adult man with Graves' ophthalmopathy.

Ten or more counts support this clonotype. The chain links TRBV9 to TRBJ1-2; 7 positions match TRBD1. Trimming took 4 bases from V and 8 from J; bases not matched to a gene: 5. CDR3 length: 12 residues. CDR1 and CDR2 from the germline V gene are SGDLS and YYNGEE. The DNA of the CDR3 is TGTGCCAGCAGCCCAAACAGGGGCGGCTACACCTTC. Amino acids: CASSPNRGGYTF.

About this clonotype itself: Possible read error: a much larger clone is one base away. The chain joins TRBV2 to TRBJ2-7; D remains ambiguous. CDR1 SNHLY and CDR2 FYNNEI come from the germline V gene. The CDR3 spans 14 residues. In DNA form, the CDR3 reads TGTGCCAGCAGTGAAGGCCACCGGGCCTACGAGCAGTGCTTC. As protein: CASSEGHRAYEQCF.

This clonotype came up a few times. This chain connects TRBV5-5 to TRBJ2-7, with a possible D match to TRBD1 (6 bases). Germline lookup yields CDR1 SGHKS and CDR2 YYEKEE (reference sequence). The CDR3 is 14 amino acids. The V gene lost 0 bases and the J gene lost 5 bases, with 12 bases spanning the gap. In DNA, the CDR3 is TGTGCCAGCAGCTTGGCGGGCAGGGGCGACGAGCAGTACTTC. This sequence encodes CASSLAGRGDEQYF.